Following are 16 T cell receptor beta chains from one sample sequenced in a study of regulatory T cells in long-lasting Graves disease. Libraries of TCR beta came from iRepertoire HTBI primers plus Arm-PCR of CDR3 regions. TCRdb fed the multiplex PCR reads into MiXCR, producing one record per CDR3 protein. The sample holds about 450,000 distinct CDR3 sequences, less than 25% seen once. The sample's time point: persistent/refractory GD, antithyroid drugs over 5 years with positive TRAb. Researchers made the TCR library from RNA that was extracted from PBMCs. Specimen: peripheral blood mononuclear cells (PBMCs), collected when the disease was refractory, from a patient treated with antithyroid drugs. These TCRs come from a female donor with Graves disease.

This clonotype appeared many times. The rearrangement links TRBV2 to TRBJ2-5, with 7 bases identical to TRBD2. With V trimmed by 7 bases and J by 2 bases, 10 bases remained unmatched. The V gene's germline CDR1 is SNHLY and CDR2 FYNNEI. The CDR3 loop spans 15 amino acids. CDR3: CASTEGGRLQETQYF. The CDR3 coding sequence is TGTGCCAGCACTGAGGGCGGGAGACTACAAGAGACCCAGTACTTC. The entire variable domain, with the rest obtained from reference TRBV2 and TRBJ2-5, is as follows: EPEVTQTPSHQVTQMGQEVILRCVPISNHLYFYWYRQILGQKVEFLVSFYNNEISEKSEIFDDQFSVERPDGSNFTLKIRSTKLEDSAMYFCASTEGGRLQETQYFGPGTRLLVL.

This rearrangement joins TRBV7-9 to TRBJ2-2; D is unclear. This CDR3 is built from 15 residues. The V end lost 3 bases, the J end lost 3 bases, and 11 bases lay between the germline ends. The germline V gene has CDR1 SEHNR and CDR2 FQNEAQ (reference sequence). The CDR3: CASSFASRYTGELFF. The CDR3 nucleotides are TGTGCCAGCAGCTTTGCCAGCCGTTACACCGGGGAGCTGTTTTTT.

The sample holds many counts of this clonotype. The chain uses TRBV12-3 or TRBV12-4 and TRBJ1-2; 8 bases match TRBD1. V trimming: 3 bases; J trimming: 6 bases; junction bases outside the gene matches: 9. CDR3 length: 15 amino acids. The DNA for the CDR3 is TGTGCCAGCAGTTTTCATTGGACAGGGCAAGATGGCTACACCTTC. It encodes CASSFHWTGQDGYTF.

The chain recombines TRBV4-2 with TRBJ2-5, with D perhaps matching TRBD2 (6 bases). Germline CDR1 and CDR2: LGHNA and YNFKEQ. The V end was cut by 3 bases, the J end by 4 bases, with 18 bases between. This CDR3 has 16 residues. CDR3 in amino acids: CASSHTGPGLLETQYF. CDR3 sequence (DNA): TGTGCCAGCAGCCATACAGGCCCGGGACTCCTAGAGACCCAGTACTTC.

The CDR3 loop reads CASTPEAGGNRDTQYF. The CDR3, as DNA: TGTGCCAGCACCCCGGAGGCGGGAGGAAATAGAGATACGCAGTATTTT. The chain carries TRBV18 and TRBJ2-3; TRBD2 matches at 8 bases. This CDR3 has 16 residues. V lost 8 bases and J lost 5; bases outside the gene matches: 15. The germline V gene encodes CDR1 KGHSH and CDR2 LQKENI.

This chain links TRBV18 with TRBJ2-7, with 12 bases aligning to TRBD1. V lost 2 bases and J lost 2; bases outside the gene matches: 1. The CDR3 has 15 amino acids. Germline loops: CDR1 KGHSH, CDR2 LQKENI. The CDR3 DNA is TGTGCCAGCTCACCAAGGGACAGGGGGCCCTACGAGCAGTACTTC. Its translation is CASSPRDRGPYEQYF.

The sample holds many counts of this clonotype. The V and J genes are TRBV12-3 or TRBV12-4 and TRBJ2-5, with D perhaps matching TRBD1 (5 bases). The CDR3 is made up of 14 amino acids. Trimming took off 5 bases at V and 5 bases at J, with 15 bases between the two ends. The CDR3 region is CASSPTGFEETQYF. CDR3 coding DNA: TGTGCCAGCAGTCCAACAGGATTTGAGGAGACCCAGTACTTC.

This clonotype was recorded once. This may stem from a read error, because a much larger clone lies one nucleotide away. The chain uses TRBV6-5 and TRBJ2-7, with D perhaps TRBD2 (7 bases). Looked up from germline, CDR1 is MNHEY and CDR2 is SVGAGI. Trimming pared 2 bases from V and 2 bases from J, leaving 13 bases between. The length of the CDR3 is 15 residues. This chain's CDR3 is CASSYTGGRTYEQYF. The CDR3 coding sequence is TGTGCCAGCAGTTACACGGGGGGCCGAACCTACGAGCAGTACTTC.

At least ten counts were recorded for this clonotype. The CDR3: CASSLINGQGAVKQYF. The CDR3 DNA reads as TGTGCCAGCAGTCTTATTAACGGGCAGGGGGCAGTCAAGCAGTACTTC. The chain links TRBV28 to TRBJ2-7; 8 bases align to TRBD1. Germline assignment: CDR1 MDHEN and CDR2 SYDVKM. Unmatched junction bases numbered 17, after V lost 5 bases and J lost 8 bases. The CDR3 is 16 residues long.

There are many counts of this clonotype. The chain combines TRBV29-1 with TRBJ1-2; D not certain. The CDR3 is 12 residues long. Germline CDR1 is SQVTM and CDR2 is ANQGSEA. The V end was cut by 4 bases, the J end by 8 bases, with 14 bases between. The CDR3 protein is CSVVIQKGGYTF. The CDR3, as DNA: TGCAGCGTTGTAATACAGAAAGGAGGCTACACCTTC.

In its sample, this clonotype was seen a few times. The rearrangement uses TRBV5-6 and TRBJ1-6; no definite D call. CDR1 SGHDT and CDR2 YYEEEE come from the germline V gene. The CDR3 totals 15 residues. Trimming removed 1 base from V and 7 bases from J, with 12 bases in between. The CDR3 bases are TGTGCCAGCAGCTTGATAAGACCGACCAATTCACCCCTCCACTTT. It encodes CASSLIRPTNSPLHF.

This clonotype was recorded many times. CDR3 in amino acids: CASSRNSGRASEQYF. In nucleotides, the CDR3 is TGTGCCAGCAGTAGAAATAGCGGGAGGGCCTCCGAGCAGTACTTC. The gene calls are TRBV28 and TRBJ2-7; TRBD2 agrees at 11 bases. The CDR3 is made up of 15 amino acids. The germline CDR1 and CDR2 sequences are MDHEN and SYDVKM. The trim removed 5 bases at V and 6 bases at J, leaving 9 bases unmatched.

This clonotype turned up a few times. The chain has TRBV5-1 and TRBJ2-7; 7 nucleotides agree with TRBD2. This CDR3 is 15 amino acids long. Germline CDR1 reads SGHRS; CDR2 reads YFSETQ. Trimming took 4 bases from V and 0 from J; bases not matched to a gene: 7. The CDR3 DNA reads TGCGCCAGCAGCCCGGGGGGATCTTACTCCTACGAGCAGTACTTC. This codes for CASSPGGSYSYEQYF.

This clonotype appeared many times. This chain connects TRBV20-1 to TRBJ2-2; 9 nucleotides agree with TRBD2. V shed 0 bases, J shed 4 bases, and the junction held 3 bases outside the gene matches. The germline V gene has CDR1 DFQATT and CDR2 SNEGSKA (reference sequence). The CDR3 sequence is 15 residues long. CDR3 sequence (DNA): TGCAGTGCTAGAGAGGGACTAGCTTTCACCGGGGAGCTGTTTTTT. This translates into CSAREGLAFTGELFF.

This clonotype was detected many times. The V and J genes are TRBV12-3 or TRBV12-4 and TRBJ2-5; D may correspond to TRBD1 or TRBD2 (6 bases each). CDR3 size: 13 residues. V was pared by 10 bases and J by 2 bases, with 14 bases between. The CDR3 region has the DNA TGTGCCACCCGAGGGGGGAAACAAGAGACCCAGTACTTC. Its protein is CATRGGKQETQYF.

This sequence joins TRBV6-1 and TRBJ2-6; no reliable D call. The CDR3 is 14 residues long. Germline CDR1 and CDR2: MNHNS and SASEGT. The ends were cut back, 6 bases at V and 1 base at J, with 7 bases in the middle. CDR3 DNA: TGTGCCAGCAGAGCTGGTTCTGGGGCCAACGTCCTGACTTTC. Translation gives CASRAGSGANVLTF.